This is a list of T cell receptor beta chains from one sample in a study of blood T cell repertoires in COVID-19. The protocol was immunoSEQ multiplex PCR, while the TCRdb copy is restricted to in-frame clones and leaves out a portion. Seen here are 120,000 to 150,000 clones, 70% to 90% observed once, and the top ten hold approximately 3%. Material: PBMCs or T cells enriched from blood (not recorded which). These receptors originate from a woman aged 45-65 years with acute COVID-19. CDR3s include the opening cysteine and the closing phenylalanine or tryptophan. Fields, in order: V gene, CDR3 length, clone size, J gene, CDR3 protein. A row's size may be missing; if present it is once, few, many or a size class.

TRBV2	13	.	TRBJ1-4	CASGGAAGEKLFF
TRBV19	13	.	TRBJ1-5	CASSPLSDRPQHF
TRBV6-5	15	once	TRBJ1-1	CATLPPGLKNTEAFF
TRBV6-5	14	.	TRBJ1-5	CASSITAGEQPQHF
TRBV7-9	14	.	TRBJ2-1	CASTLAGENNEQFF
TRBV7-8	15	.	TRBJ2-7	CASSLASGGTYEQYF
TRBV27	14	.	TRBJ2-2	CASSEPTNTGELFF
TRBV9	14	few	TRBJ1-2	CASSVETGPYGYTF
TRBV5-6	15	.	TRBJ2-7	CASSNRGTSGYEQYF
TRBV6-5	13	.	TRBJ1-1	CASSYPTGGRAFF
TRBV3-1/TRBV3-2	14	.	TRBJ2-5	CASSPGLGRETQYF
TRBV3-1/TRBV3-2	16	.	TRBJ2-5	CASSQDPLAGRETQYF
TRBV9	15	.	TRBJ1-2	CASSVEAQGFYGYTF
TRBV11-1	16	.	TRBJ2-1	CASSFLGLADYNEQFF
TRBV11-3	15	.	TRBJ2-7	CASSFLRDSAYEQYF
TRBV11-2	13	.	TRBJ2-7	CASSRAGENEQYF
TRBV4-1	16	.	TRBJ2-5	CASSHGLAGGEETQYF
TRBV4-1	17	.	TRBJ2-7	CASSQTAAQGAIDEQYF